This T cell receptor (beta chain) derives from a study of graft-versus-host responses after intestinal transplantation. CDR1 and CDR2 from the germline V gene are SGDLS and YYNGEE. Between the trimmed V and J ends, which lost 3 bases and 7 bases, there was a span of 11 bases. The CDR3 has 13 residues. Data came from immunoSEQ multiplex PCR; TCRdb stores just in-frame clones and leaves some out. The table records some 110,000 clones, roughly nine tenths of them present only once. In the case of this clone: Its target is not known.

This receptor was identified in a human donor who was the organ donor for an intestinal transplant. The starting material was unstimulated CD4+ T cells sorted from spleen or lymph node cells, obtained before transplant. The chain joins TRBV9 to TRBJ1-3; D is ambiguous. The CDR3 nucleotides read TGTGCCAGCAGCGCGCTTTTGGGGAACACCATATATTTT. It is translated as CASSALLGNTIYF.